Following are 30 T cell receptor beta chains from one sample sequenced in a study of cytomegalovirus exposure and HLA in healthy donors. PCR employed 60 Vbeta and 13 Jbeta primers. Sequenced by immunoSEQ multiplex PCR; TCRdb stores in-frame clones only, minus some. The sample contains about 160,000 clones, around three quarters of which appear only once. The material sequenced was PBMCs. Every receptor here comes from a woman aged 40-49 years in good health and CMV-seronegative.

The chain recombines TRBV9 with TRBJ2-5; the D gene is possibly TRBD1 (6 bases). V lost 0 bases, J lost 5 bases, and 14 bases lay in between. Germline values: CDR1 SGDLS, CDR2 YYNGEE. This CDR3 has 15 amino acids. The CDR3 sequence is CASSVVGSGDETQYF. Written as DNA, the CDR3 is TGTGCCAGCAGCGTAGTCGGCTCAGGGGATGAGACCCAGTACTTC.

The chain has TRBV5-1 and TRBJ2-2; weak D call: TRBD2 (6 bases). The ends were cut back, 0 bases at V and 3 bases at J, with 9 bases in the middle. The CDR3 consists of 15 residues. Germline V gene sequence: CDR1 SGHRS, CDR2 YFSETQ. The CDR3 DNA reads as TGCGCCAGCAGCTTGGAAGGGACTTACACCGGGGAGCTGTTTTTT. Its translation is CASSLEGTYTGELFF.

The rearrangement links TRBV9 to TRBJ1-3; no clear D. The CDR3 is 15 amino acids. V was trimmed by 0 bases and J by 4 bases, leaving 11 bases between them. Germline-derived CDR1 and CDR2 are SGDLS and YYNGEE. CDR3 sequence: CASSVGAGSGNTIYF. In DNA form, the CDR3 reads TGTGCCAGCAGCGTAGGGGCAGGTTCAGGAAACACCATATATTTT.

The chain is built from TRBV2 and TRBJ1-6, with no clear D. V lost 2 bases and J lost 3, with 8 bases in between. The germline CDR1 and CDR2 sequences are SNHLY and FYNNEI. The CDR3 contains 15 residues. DNA of the CDR3: TGTGCCAGCAGTGAAACCCGACACTATAATTCACCCCTCCACTTT. Its translation: CASSETRHYNSPLHF.

With respect to this clone: Other nucleotide sequences in the sample specify the same CDR3. The genes are TRBV11-2 and TRBJ1-4; 7 bases are shared with TRBD1. V shed 6 bases, J shed 5 bases, and the junction held 3 bases outside the gene matches. Germline lookup yields CDR1 SGHAT and CDR2 FQNNGV. The CDR3 extends over 13 amino acids. CDR3 DNA sequence: TGTGCCAGCAGTTGGGGACAGAATGAAAAACTGTTTTTT. This encodes CASSWGQNEKLFF. The entire variable domain, with the rest obtained from reference TRBV11-2 and TRBJ1-4, is as follows: EAGVAQSPRYKIIEKRQSVAFWCNPISGHATLYWYQQILGQGPKLLIQFQNNGVVDDSQLPKDRFSAERLKGVDSTLKIQPAKLEDSAVYLCASSWGQNEKLFFGSGTQLSVL.

The CDR3 is CATSRKLYQETQYF. In DNA, the CDR3 is TGTGCCACCAGCAGGAAGCTGTACCAAGAGACCCAGTACTTC. This chain uses TRBV15 with TRBJ2-5; no firm D call. The V end was cut by 3 bases, the J end by 0 bases, with 8 bases between. Germline V gives CDR1 LNHNV, CDR2 YYDKDF (reference sequence). The CDR3 is 14 residues long.

J is TRBJ2-2 and V is TRBV6-4, with a weak D call TRBD2 (6 bases). The germline V gene has CDR1 MRHNA and CDR2 SNTAGT. Trimming left V 5 bases short and J 3 bases short, with 22 bases between. The CDR3 is made up of 18 amino acids. This CDR3 reads CASSLRALSGLDTGELFF. Written as DNA, the CDR3 is TGTGCCAGCAGTCTCCGGGCCTTGAGCGGGCTTGACACCGGGGAGCTGTTTTTT.

This clone was observed once. This chain connects TRBV7-2 to TRBJ2-3; a possible D gene is TRBD1 (5 bases). CDR1 and CDR2 (germline): SGHTA, FQGNSA. Trimming took off 5 bases at V and 2 bases at J, with 11 bases between the two ends. The CDR3 totals 14 residues. In DNA form, the CDR3 reads TGTGCCAGCAGCCCAGGACAATCCACAGATACGCAGTATTTT. It encodes CASSPGQSTDTQYF.

This clone occurred once. The chain carries TRBV21-1 and TRBJ1-5; TRBD1, the table's D call, lacks a check against the DNA. TRBV21-1 is marked as a pseudogene. The CDR3 covers 15 residues. CDR3 region: CASSKFFGRQGPQHF. The CDR3 DNA is TGTGCCAGCAGCAAGTTTTTCGGCAGACAGGGGCCCCAGCATTTT.

This rearrangement joins TRBV2 to TRBJ2-5; no reliable D call. CDR1 is SNHLY and CDR2 is FYNNEI in the germline V gene. V was clipped by 6 bases and J by 1 base, with 15 bases between them. The CDR3 extends over 15 amino acids. CDR3 sequence (DNA): TGTGCCAGCAGAAGTGACTGGCGGCGCCAAGAGACCCAGTACTTC. This codes for CASRSDWRRQETQYF.

The gene calls are TRBV5-1 and TRBJ2-3, with D hard to call. Germline assignment: CDR1 SGHRS and CDR2 YFSETQ. This CDR3 spans 14 amino acids. Trimming left V 3 bases short and J 5 bases short, with 13 bases between. CDR3 DNA sequence: TGCGCCAGCAGCTCACTCGCCGGCGGAGATACGCAGTATTTT. Amino acids: CASSSLAGGDTQYF.

The rearrangement joins TRBV7-9 to TRBJ2-4; no definite D call. Germline V gives CDR1 SEHNR, CDR2 FQNEAQ (reference sequence). V lost 5 bases and J 7 bases, leaving 12 bases between the germline ends. CDR3 size: 13 residues. The CDR3 region is CASSSYETNIQYF. CDR3 bases: TGTGCCAGCAGCAGCTACGAAACGAACATTCAGTACTTC.

V is TRBV28 and J is TRBJ2-7; maybe TRBD2 (5 bases). The CDR3 spans 15 residues. Germline loops: CDR1 MDHEN, CDR2 SYDVKM. V was pared by 6 bases and J by 3 bases, with 18 bases between. CDR3 loop: CASSFRGQLGYEQYF. CDR3 coding DNA: TGTGCCAGCAGCTTTCGAGGGCAACTAGGCTACGAGCAGTACTTC. The entire variable domain, with the rest obtained from reference TRBV28 and TRBJ2-7, is as follows: DVKVTQSSRYLVKRTGEKVFLECVQDMDHENMFWYRQDPGLGLRLIYFSYDVKMKEKGDIPEGYSVSREKKERFSLILESASTNQTSMYLCASSFRGQLGYEQYFGPGTRLTVT.

J is TRBJ1-1 and V is TRBV11-3; possible D gene TRBD1, 5 bases. CDR3 size: 18 residues. Deletions cut 0 bases from V and 1 base from J, with 18 bases between. The V gene's germline CDR1 is SGHNT and CDR2 YENEEA. CDR3 sequence: CASSLEGQNWGENTEAFF. CDR3 sequence (DNA): TGTGCCAGCAGCTTAGAGGGGCAGAACTGGGGCGAGAACACTGAAGCTTTCTTT.

The rearrangement links TRBV5-1 to TRBJ1-6; no firm D call. The CDR3 spans 16 residues. The germline CDR1 and CDR2 sequences are SGHRS and YFSETQ. Trimming shortened V by 1 base and J by 7 bases, and 15 bases separated the two germline ends. CDR3 loop: CASSLYGSRSNSPLHF. CDR3 sequence (DNA): TGCGCCAGCAGCTTGTACGGTAGCAGATCAAATTCACCCCTCCACTTT.

This clone was recorded a few times. This chain connects TRBV5-8 to TRBJ2-1; possibly TRBD1 for D (6 bases). CDR3 length equals 16 residues. The V gene's germline CDR1 is SGHTS and CDR2 YDEGEE. V was shortened by 2 bases and J by 9 bases, with 21 bases between the two germline ends. CDR3 amino acids: CASSLTGTGYRGEQFF. CDR3 DNA: TGTGCCAGCAGCTTAACCGGCACAGGGTATCGGGGTGAGCAGTTCTTC.

V gene TRBV5-1 combines with J gene TRBJ2-2; D is perhaps TRBD2 (6 bases). Trimming pared 0 bases from V and 6 bases from J, leaving 9 bases between. CDR3 length: 14 amino acids. Germline values: CDR1 SGHRS, CDR2 YFSETQ. CDR3 loop: CASSLAPGAGELFF. CDR3 nucleotides: TGCGCCAGCAGCTTGGCGCCGGGGGCCGGGGAGCTGTTTTTT. Filled out from reference TRBV5-1 and TRBJ2-2, the complete variable domain reads KAGVTQTPRYLIKTRGQQVTLSCSPISGHRSVSWYQQTPGQGLQFLFEYFSETQRNKGNFPGRFSGRQFSNSRSEMNVSTLELGDSALYLCASSLAPGAGELFFGEGSRLTVL.

The genes are TRBV11-2 and TRBJ2-1; the match to TRBD2 covers 10 bases. This CDR3 comprises 16 residues. The germline V gene encodes CDR1 SGHAT and CDR2 FQNNGV. V gave up 5 bases and J gave up 2 bases; unmatched junction bases: 6. This CDR3 is CASSPQLAGPYNEQFF. CDR3 coding DNA: TGTGCCAGCAGCCCCCAACTAGCGGGGCCCTACAATGAGCAGTTCTTC.

This chain uses TRBV2 with TRBJ2-1; D perhaps matches TRBD1 (6 bases). Trimming shortened V by 8 bases and J by 1 base, and 18 bases separated the two germline ends. CDR1 SNHLY and CDR2 FYNNEI come from the germline V gene. The CDR3 sequence is 16 residues long. The CDR3 region has the DNA TGTGCCAGCGCGCTGGCGTTCAGGGGTTCCTACAATGAGCAGTTCTTC. It encodes CASALAFRGSYNEQFF. Combining the CDR3 with reference TRBV2 and TRBJ2-1 gives the whole variable domain EPEVTQTPSHQVTQMGQEVILRCVPISNHLYFYWYRQILGQKVEFLVSFYNNEISEKSEIFDDQFSVERPDGSNFTLKIRSTKLEDSAMYFCASALAFRGSYNEQFFGPGTRLTVL.

The chain links TRBV10-3 to TRBJ2-5, with D possibly being TRBD2 (5 bases). The CDR3 has 13 residues. CDR1 and CDR2 (germline): ENHRY, SYGVKD. V dropped 4 bases and J dropped 5 bases, with 11 bases sitting between them. DNA for the CDR3: TGTGCCATCAGTGTGTTGGGCGGGGAGACCCAGTACTTC. This gives the protein CAISVLGGETQYF.

This clone was detected once. V is TRBV6-5 and J is TRBJ2-1; 10 bases are a match to TRBD2. CDR3 length: 16 amino acids. The germline V gene has CDR1 MNHEY and CDR2 SVGAGI. The J segment lost 6 bases and the V segment lost 2 bases, leaving 7 bases of the junction unmatched. The CDR3 region has the DNA TGTGCCAGCAGTTACGTTCGAGCGGGGGGGGGCAATGAGCAGTTCTTC. It translates to CASSYVRAGGGNEQFF.

The CDR3 DNA reads as TGCGCCAGCAAGACCCCAGGGCGCGGGGCTGAAGCTTTCTTT. Protein: CASKTPGRGAEAFF. This chain links TRBV10-2 with TRBJ1-1; tentative D call: TRBD1 (5 bases). Germline CDR1 reads WSHSY; CDR2 reads SAAADI. The ends were cut back, 7 bases at V and 6 bases at J, with 18 bases in the middle. CDR3 length: 14 amino acids.

There are a few counts of this clone. The chain links TRBV4-2 to TRBJ2-5; TRBD1 matches at 7 bases. Trimming at V came to 2 bases and at J to 7 bases, leaving 16 bases not matched to a gene. The CDR3 runs to 17 residues. Germline V gene sequence: CDR1 LGHNA, CDR2 YNFKEQ. CDR3 amino acids: CASSQRGQGPVAGTQYF. The CDR3 DNA follows: TGTGCCAGCAGCCAAAGGGGGCAAGGGCCGGTCGCTGGGACCCAGTACTTC.

The rearrangement joins TRBV14 to TRBJ1-1, with 10 bases identical to TRBD1. The CDR3 extends over 16 amino acids. Losses at the gene ends were 4 bases for V and 3 bases for J; bases not matched to a gene: 8. CDR1 and CDR2 (germline): SGHDN, FVKESK. The CDR3 coding sequence is TGTGCCAGCAGCCTCAGCTGGGGGACAGGGGACACTGAAGCTTTCTTT. Translating it yields CASSLSWGTGDTEAFF.

This sequence joins TRBV11-1 and TRBJ1-5; D call uncertain. Trimming took off 2 bases at V and 7 bases at J, with 9 bases between the two ends. The CDR3 consists of 13 residues. CDR1 and CDR2 (germline): SGHAT, FQDESV (reference sequence). CDR3 bases: TGTGCCAGCAGCTTATATCCGGGACAGCCCCAGCATTTT. It codes for CASSLYPGQPQHF.

As DNA, the CDR3 is TGTGCCAGCAGTGAAGAGGTCTCCTATAATTCACCCCTCCACTTT. The encoded protein is CASSEEVSYNSPLHF. The chain carries TRBV25-1 and TRBJ1-6; D is uncertain. V dropped 2 bases and J dropped 0 bases, with 5 bases sitting between them. There are 15 residues in the CDR3. CDR1 and CDR2 (germline): MGHDK, SYGVNS.

The CDR3 bases are TGCGCCAGCAGCCCGGGAGGGGGCGGATGGTCCTACAATGAGCAGTTCTTC. Translation gives CASSPGGGGWSYNEQFF. The chain combines TRBV5-1 with TRBJ2-1, with a possible D match to TRBD2 (8 bases). V was shortened by 4 bases and J by 1 base, with 18 bases between the two germline ends. The CDR3 loop spans 17 amino acids. Germline V gene lookup returns CDR1 SGHRS and CDR2 YFSETQ.

The gene calls are TRBV27 and TRBJ2-2; D is possibly TRBD2 (5 bases). The V end was cut by 2 bases, the J end by 2 bases, with 12 bases between. This CDR3 comprises 16 residues. Germline loops: CDR1 MNHEY, CDR2 SMNVEV (reference sequence). CDR3 bases: TGTGCCAGCAGTTTAATGCGGGCGAGCAACACCGGGGAGCTGTTTTTT. Translating it yields CASSLMRASNTGELFF.

The V and J genes are TRBV5-5 and TRBJ1-5, with a possible D match to TRBD1 (5 bases). Deletions cut 4 bases from V and 0 bases from J, with 14 bases between. The CDR3 has 16 residues. The germline gives CDR1 SGHKS, CDR2 YYEKEE (reference sequence). CDR3 sequence reads: CASSETWGFSNQPQHF. The CDR3 DNA reads as TGTGCCAGCAGCGAGACATGGGGCTTTAGCAATCAGCCCCAGCATTTT.

This chain uses TRBV28 with TRBJ2-5, with 7 bases lining up with TRBD2. The trim removed 3 bases at V and 4 bases at J, leaving 5 bases unmatched. This CDR3 spans 14 amino acids. Germline V lookup: CDR1 MDHEN, CDR2 SYDVKM. The CDR3 bases are TGTGCCAGCAGTTTTCCGGGGGGTATAGAGACCCAGTACTTC. Protein sequence: CASSFPGGIETQYF.